This entry describes one TCR beta chain. Its matching antigen is unknown. This CDR3 spans 14 amino acids. The junction had 6 bases not matched to a gene; V was cut back by 6 bases and J by 4 bases. The germline V gene encodes CDR1 MNHEY and CDR2 SVGAGI. These data belong to a study of T cell responses to AZD1222 COVID-19 vaccine. The wider study: It was second doses at about 4 or about 12 weeks that were pooled. Study results and limitations: Close to half of all spike-specific TCRs reportedly target regions of the variants that are unmutated. Clonal diversity was possibly underestimated, and white British individuals and females predominated among donors. Scientists sampled the repertoires only once the peak T cell response had passed.

Produced via immunoSEQ multiplex PCR; TCRdb's table is partial and in-frame only. The sample shows over 150,000 clones, roughly 87% of them seen only once. This clonotype originated in an adult in good health. V gene TRBV6-5 combines with J gene TRBJ2-7; TRBD1 matches 10 bases. The sequences come from peripheral blood, collected on day 0 of AZD1222 vaccination. This CDR3 is CASSRDRGQYEQYF. In DNA form, the CDR3 reads TGTGCCAGCAGCCGTGACAGGGGGCAGTACGAGCAGTACTTC.